The clone carrying this TCR beta chain was counted many times. The second PCR ran about 6 to 11 cycles with a sample-barcoded 5' primer and J-beta primers. One entry per CDR3 protein results from TCRdb running MiXCR on the 5' RACE reads. In the table there are hundreds of thousands of distinct CDR3 sequences, less than 35% of which are singletons. The sample is drawn from a study of blood T cells in healthy people across ages. The CDR3 sequence is 12 residues long. V was cut by 1 base and J by 6 bases, with 9 bases left in between. CDR1 and CDR2 from the germline V gene are DFQATT and SNEGSKA (reference sequence).

The sequencing input was blood. J is TRBJ2-5 and V is TRBV20-1; either TRBD1 or TRBD2 may fit D (5 bases each). The sequence derives from a woman aged 80 or over in good health. The CDR3 sequence is CSARGPGQTQYF. In DNA form, the CDR3 reads TGCAGTGCTAGAGGCCCGGGGCAGACCCAGTACTTC.